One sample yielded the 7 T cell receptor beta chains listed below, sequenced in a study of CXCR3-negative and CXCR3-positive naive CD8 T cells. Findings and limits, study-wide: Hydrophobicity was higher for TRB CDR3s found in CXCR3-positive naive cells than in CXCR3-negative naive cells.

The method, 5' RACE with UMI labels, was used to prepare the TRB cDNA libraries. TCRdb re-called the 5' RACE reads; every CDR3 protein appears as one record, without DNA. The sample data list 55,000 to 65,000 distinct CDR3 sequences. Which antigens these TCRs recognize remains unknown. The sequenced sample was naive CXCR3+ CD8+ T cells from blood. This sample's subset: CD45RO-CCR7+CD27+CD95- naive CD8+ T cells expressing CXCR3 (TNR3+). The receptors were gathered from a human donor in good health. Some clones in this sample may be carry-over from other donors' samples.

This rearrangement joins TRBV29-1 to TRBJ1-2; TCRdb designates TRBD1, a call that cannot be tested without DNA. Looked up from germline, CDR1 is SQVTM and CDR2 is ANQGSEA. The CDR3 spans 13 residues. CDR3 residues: CSVDRGRDYGYTF.

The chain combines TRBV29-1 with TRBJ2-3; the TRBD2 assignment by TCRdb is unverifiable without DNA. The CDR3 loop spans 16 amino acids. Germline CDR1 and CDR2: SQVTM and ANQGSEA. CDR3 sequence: CSVEDPTSGGWDTQYF.

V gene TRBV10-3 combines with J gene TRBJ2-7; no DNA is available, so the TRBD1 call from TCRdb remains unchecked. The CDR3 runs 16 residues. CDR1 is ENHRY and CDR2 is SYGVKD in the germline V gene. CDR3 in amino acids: CAISESLDTVIYEQYF.

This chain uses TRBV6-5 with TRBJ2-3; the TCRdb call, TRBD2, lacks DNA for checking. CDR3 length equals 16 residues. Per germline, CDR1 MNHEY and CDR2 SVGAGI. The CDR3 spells CASSYSGTKPTDTQYF.

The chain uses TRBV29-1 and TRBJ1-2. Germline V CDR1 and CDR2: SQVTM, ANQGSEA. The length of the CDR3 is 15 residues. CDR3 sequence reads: CSAGGNGPHIYGYTF.

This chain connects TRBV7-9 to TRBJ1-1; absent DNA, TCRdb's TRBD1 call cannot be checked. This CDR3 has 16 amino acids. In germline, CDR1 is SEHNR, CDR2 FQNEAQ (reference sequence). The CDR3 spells CASSPALAGEYTEAFF. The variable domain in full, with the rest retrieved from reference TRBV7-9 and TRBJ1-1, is DTGVSQNPRHKITKRGQNVTFRCDPISEHNRLYWYRQTLGQGPEFLTYFQNEAQLEKSRLLSDRFSAERPKGSFSTLEIQRTEQGDSAMYLCASSPALAGEYTEAFFGQGTRLTVV.

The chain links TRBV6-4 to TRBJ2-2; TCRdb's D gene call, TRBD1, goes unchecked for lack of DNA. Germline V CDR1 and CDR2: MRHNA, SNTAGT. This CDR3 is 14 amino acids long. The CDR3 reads CASRPTGGVRELFF.